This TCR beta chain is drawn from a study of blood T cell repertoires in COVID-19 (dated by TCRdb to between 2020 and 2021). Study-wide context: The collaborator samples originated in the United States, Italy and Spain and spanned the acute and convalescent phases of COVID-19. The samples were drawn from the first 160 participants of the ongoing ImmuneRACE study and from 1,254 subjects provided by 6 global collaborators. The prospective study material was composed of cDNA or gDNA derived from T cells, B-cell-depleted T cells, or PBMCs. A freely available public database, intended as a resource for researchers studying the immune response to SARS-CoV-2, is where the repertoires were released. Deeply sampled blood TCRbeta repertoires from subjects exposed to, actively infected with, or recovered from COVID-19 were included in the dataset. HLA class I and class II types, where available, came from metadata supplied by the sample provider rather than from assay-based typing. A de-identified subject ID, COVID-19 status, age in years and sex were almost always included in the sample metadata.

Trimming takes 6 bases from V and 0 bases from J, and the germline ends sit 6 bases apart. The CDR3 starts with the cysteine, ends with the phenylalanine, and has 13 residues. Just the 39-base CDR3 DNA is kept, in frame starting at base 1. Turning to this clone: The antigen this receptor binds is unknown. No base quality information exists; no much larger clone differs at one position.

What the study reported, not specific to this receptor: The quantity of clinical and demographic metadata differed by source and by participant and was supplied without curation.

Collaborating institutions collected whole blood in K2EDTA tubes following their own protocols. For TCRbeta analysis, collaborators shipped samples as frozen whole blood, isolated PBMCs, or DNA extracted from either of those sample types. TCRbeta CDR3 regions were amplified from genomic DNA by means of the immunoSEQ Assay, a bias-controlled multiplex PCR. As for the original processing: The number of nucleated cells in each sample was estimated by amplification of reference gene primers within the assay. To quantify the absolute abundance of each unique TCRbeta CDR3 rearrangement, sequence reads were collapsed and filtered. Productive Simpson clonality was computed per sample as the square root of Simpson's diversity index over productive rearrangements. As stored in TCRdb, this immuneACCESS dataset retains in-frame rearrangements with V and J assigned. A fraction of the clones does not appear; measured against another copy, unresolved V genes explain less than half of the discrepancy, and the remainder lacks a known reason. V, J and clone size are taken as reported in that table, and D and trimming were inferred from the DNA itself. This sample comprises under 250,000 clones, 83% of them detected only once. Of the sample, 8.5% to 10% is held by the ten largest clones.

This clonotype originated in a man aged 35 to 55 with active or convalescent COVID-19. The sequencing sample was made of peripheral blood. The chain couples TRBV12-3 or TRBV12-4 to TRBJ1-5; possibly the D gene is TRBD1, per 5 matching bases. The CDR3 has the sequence CASRQDSNQPQHF. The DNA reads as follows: TGTGCCAGCAGACAGGATAGCAATCAGCCCCAGCATTTT.